This T cell receptor (beta chain) emerged from a study of post-analysis software for immune sequencing data. Study-wide points: The F measure placed samples prepared in the same batch into strongly shared clusters. TRBV segments more frequent in patients than in controls numbered five and included TRBV5-6, TRBV5-1 and TRBV20-1. The study found significantly lower normalized Chao1 diversity in multiple sclerosis patients than in controls.

Built from TCR beta cDNA, the libraries had unique molecular identifiers in them. One entry per CDR3 protein, called by TCRdb with MiXCR from the PCR reads. The top ten hold roughly 8.2% of the sample, which has around 400,000 distinct CDR3 sequences, over 30% seen once. Germline CDR1 is LNHNV and CDR2 is YYDKDF (reference sequence). This CDR3 is built from 15 residues. V was clipped by 7 bases and J by 3 bases; unmatched bases: 6. Turning to this clonotype: Its antigen is currently unknown.

The clonotype comes from a girl aged 2 to 9 with multiple sclerosis. The sample comprised blood. The chain employs TRBV15 and TRBJ2-1, with 10 bases identical to TRBD2. CDR3 in DNA: TGTGCCACCAACCTGTTAGCGGGGGGCTACAATGAGCAGTTCTTC. It translates to CATNLLAGGYNEQFF.